This T cell receptor beta chain was identified in a study of blood T cells in healthy people across ages. General observations from the study: In older individuals, TCR beta diversity per million T cells was lower, falling roughly linearly with age.

Donors were systemically healthy Caucasian individuals from Russia aged about 6 to 95 years. A note on this clonotype: The antigen is not known.

Then a second PCR, running about 7 to 11 cycles, was carried out with a sample-barcoded 5' primer and a J-beta primer mix. Using its own MiXCR run on the 5' RACE reads, TCRdb lists one record per CDR3 protein. This table holds about 780,000 distinct CDR3 sequences, about 47% found once. V gave up 7 bases and J gave up 8 bases, with 12 bases separating them. The CDR3 spans 13 residues. The germline V gene has CDR1 SGHTA and CDR2 FQGNSA. Sequences were obtained from blood. The chain combines TRBV7-2 with TRBJ1-6; D ambiguous. The clonotype originates from a man older than 75 in good health. CDR3 protein: CASTRYTDSPLHF. In nucleotides, the CDR3 is TGTGCCAGCACCCGATACACCGATTCACCCCTCCACTTT. The full variable domain, rest sourced from reference TRBV7-2 and TRBJ1-6, is GAGVSQSPSNKVTEKGKDVELRCDPISGHTALYWYRQSLGQGLEFLIYFQGNSAPDKSGLPSDRFSAERTGGSVSTLTIQRTQQEDSAVYLCASTRYTDSPLHFGNGTRLTVT.